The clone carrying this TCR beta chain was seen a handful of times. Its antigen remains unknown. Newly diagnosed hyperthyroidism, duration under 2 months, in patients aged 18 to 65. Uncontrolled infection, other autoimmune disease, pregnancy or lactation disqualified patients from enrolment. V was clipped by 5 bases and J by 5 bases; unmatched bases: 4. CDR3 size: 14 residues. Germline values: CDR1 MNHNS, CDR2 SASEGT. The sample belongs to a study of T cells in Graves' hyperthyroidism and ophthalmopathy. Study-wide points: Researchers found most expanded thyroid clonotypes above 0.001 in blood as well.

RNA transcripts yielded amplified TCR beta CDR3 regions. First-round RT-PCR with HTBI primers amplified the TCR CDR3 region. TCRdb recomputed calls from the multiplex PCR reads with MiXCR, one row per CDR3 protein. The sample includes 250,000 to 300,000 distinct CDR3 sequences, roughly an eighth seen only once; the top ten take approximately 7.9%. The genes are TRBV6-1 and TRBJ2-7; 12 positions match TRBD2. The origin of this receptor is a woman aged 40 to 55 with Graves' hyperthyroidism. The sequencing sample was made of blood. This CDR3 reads CASSLAGGSHEQYF. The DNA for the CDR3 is TGTGCCAGCAGTCTAGCGGGAGGGAGCCACGAGCAGTACTTC.